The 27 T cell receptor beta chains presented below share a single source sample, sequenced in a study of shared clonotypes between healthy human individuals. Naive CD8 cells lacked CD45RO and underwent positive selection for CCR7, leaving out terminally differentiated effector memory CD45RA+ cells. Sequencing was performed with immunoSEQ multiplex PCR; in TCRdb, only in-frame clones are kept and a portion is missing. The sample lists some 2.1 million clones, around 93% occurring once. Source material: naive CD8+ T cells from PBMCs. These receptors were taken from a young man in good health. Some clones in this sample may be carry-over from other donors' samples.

CDR3 sequence: CASSYGPGTGAEAFF. The CDR3 nucleotides read TGCGCCAGCAGCTACGGTCCCGGGACAGGGGCTGAAGCTTTCTTT. V gene TRBV4-3 combines with J gene TRBJ1-1; 10 bases agree with TRBD1. The CDR3 consists of 15 residues. Per the germline V gene, CDR1 is LGHNA and CDR2 is YSLEER. V lost 5 bases, J lost 6 bases, and 9 bases stayed unmatched.

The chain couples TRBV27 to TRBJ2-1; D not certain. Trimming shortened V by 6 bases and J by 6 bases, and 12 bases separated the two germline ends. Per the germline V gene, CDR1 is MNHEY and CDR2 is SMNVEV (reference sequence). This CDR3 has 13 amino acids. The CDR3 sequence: CASSPEERNEQFF. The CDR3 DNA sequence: TGTGCCAGCAGCCCCGAAGAACGCAATGAGCAGTTCTTC.

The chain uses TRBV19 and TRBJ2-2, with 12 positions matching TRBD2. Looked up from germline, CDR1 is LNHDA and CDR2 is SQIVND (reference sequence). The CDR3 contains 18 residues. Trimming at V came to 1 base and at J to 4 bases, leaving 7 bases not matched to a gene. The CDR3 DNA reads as TGTGCCAGTAGTATAGGGCTAGCGGGAGGGCCGTTCACCGGGGAGCTGTTTTTT. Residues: CASSIGLAGGPFTGELFF. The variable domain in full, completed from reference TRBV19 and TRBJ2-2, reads DGGITQSPKYLFRKEGQNVTLSCEQNLNHDAMYWYRQDPGQGLRLIYYSQIVNDFQKGDIAEGYSVSREKKESFPLTVTSAQKNPTAFYLCASSIGLAGGPFTGELFFGEGSRLTVL.

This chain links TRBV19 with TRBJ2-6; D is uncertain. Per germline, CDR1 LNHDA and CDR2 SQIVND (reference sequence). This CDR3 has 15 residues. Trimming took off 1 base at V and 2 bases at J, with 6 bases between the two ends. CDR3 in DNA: TGTGCCAGTAGTATAGGGGTTGCTGGGGCCAACGTCCTGACTTTC. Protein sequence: CASSIGVAGANVLTF.

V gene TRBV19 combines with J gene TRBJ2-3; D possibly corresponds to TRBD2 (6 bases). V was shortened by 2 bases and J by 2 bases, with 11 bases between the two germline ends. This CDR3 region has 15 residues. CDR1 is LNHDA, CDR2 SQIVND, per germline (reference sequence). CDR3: CASSIFWGDTDTQYF. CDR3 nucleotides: TGTGCCAGTAGTATATTTTGGGGGGACACAGATACGCAGTATTTT.

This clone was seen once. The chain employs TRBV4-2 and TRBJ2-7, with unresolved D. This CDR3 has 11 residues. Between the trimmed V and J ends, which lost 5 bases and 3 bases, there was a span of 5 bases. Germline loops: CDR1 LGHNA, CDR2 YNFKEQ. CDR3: CASSNRYEQYF. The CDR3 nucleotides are TGTGCCAGCAGCAACCGCTACGAGCAGTACTTC.

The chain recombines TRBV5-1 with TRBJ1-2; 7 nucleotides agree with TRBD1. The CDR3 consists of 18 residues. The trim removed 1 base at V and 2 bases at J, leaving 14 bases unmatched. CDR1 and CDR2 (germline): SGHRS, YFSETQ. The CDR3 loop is CASSLTDRTNAFNYGYTF. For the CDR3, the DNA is TGCGCCAGCAGCTTGACGGACAGGACAAATGCCTTCAACTATGGCTACACCTTC.

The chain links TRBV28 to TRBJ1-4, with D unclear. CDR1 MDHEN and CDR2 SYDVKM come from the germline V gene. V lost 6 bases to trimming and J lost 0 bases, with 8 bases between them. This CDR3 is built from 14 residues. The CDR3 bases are TGTGCCAGCAGGCCACACGCAACTAATGAAAAACTGTTTTTT. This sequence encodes CASRPHATNEKLFF.

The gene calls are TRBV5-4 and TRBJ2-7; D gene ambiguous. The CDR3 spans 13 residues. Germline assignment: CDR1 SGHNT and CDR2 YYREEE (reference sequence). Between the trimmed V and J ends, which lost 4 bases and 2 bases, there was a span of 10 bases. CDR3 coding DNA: TGTGCCAGCAGCGATGGGGTTCCCTACGAGCAGTACTTC. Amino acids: CASSDGVPYEQYF.

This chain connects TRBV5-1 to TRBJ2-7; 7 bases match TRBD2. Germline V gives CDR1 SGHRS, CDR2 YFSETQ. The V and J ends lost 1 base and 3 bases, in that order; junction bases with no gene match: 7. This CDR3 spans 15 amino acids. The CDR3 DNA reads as TGCGCCAGCAGCTTGACCCCGGGACTAATCTACGAGCAGTACTTC. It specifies CASSLTPGLIYEQYF.

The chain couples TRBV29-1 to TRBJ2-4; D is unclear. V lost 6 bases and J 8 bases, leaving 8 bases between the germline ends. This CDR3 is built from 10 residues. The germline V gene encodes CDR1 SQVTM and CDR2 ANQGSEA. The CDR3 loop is CSVRLDIQYF. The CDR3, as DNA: TGCAGCGTCCGACTGGACATTCAGTACTTC.

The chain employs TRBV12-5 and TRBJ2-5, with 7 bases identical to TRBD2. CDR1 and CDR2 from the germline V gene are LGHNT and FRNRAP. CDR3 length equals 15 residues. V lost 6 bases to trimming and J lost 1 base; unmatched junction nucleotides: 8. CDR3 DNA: TGTGCTAGTGGGCCCAGCGGGGCCAGCCAAGAGACCCAGTACTTC. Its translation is CASGPSGASQETQYF.

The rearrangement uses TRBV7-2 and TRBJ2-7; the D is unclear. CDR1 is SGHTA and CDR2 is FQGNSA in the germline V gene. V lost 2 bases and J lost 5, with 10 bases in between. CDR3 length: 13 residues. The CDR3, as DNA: TGTGCCAGCAGCTTACTAGTTTCCCACGAGCAGTACTTC. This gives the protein CASSLLVSHEQYF.

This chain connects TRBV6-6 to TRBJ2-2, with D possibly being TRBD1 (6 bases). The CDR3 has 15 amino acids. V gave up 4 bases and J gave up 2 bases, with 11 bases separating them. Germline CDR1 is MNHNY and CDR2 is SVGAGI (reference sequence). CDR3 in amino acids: CASSSRTANTGELFF. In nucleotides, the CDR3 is TGTGCCAGCAGTTCAAGGACAGCAAACACCGGGGAGCTGTTTTTT.

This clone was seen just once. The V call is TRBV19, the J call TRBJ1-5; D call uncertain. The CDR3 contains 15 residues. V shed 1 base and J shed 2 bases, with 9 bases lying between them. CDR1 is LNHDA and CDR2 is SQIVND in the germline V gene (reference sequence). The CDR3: CASSIVSHRNQPQHF. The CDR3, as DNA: TGTGCCAGTAGTATAGTCAGCCACCGCAATCAGCCCCAGCATTTT.

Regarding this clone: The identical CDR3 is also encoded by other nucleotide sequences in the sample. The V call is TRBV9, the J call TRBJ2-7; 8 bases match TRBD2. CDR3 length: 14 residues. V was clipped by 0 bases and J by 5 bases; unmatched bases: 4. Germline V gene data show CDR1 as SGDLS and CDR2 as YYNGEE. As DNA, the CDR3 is TGTGCCAGCAGCGTAGGAGCGGGAGTTAACGAGCAGTACTTC. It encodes CASSVGAGVNEQYF.

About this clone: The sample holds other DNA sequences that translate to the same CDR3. CDR3 protein: CASSLGTGSSYEQYF. The DNA for the CDR3 is TGTGCCAGCAGCCTCGGGACAGGCAGCTCCTACGAGCAGTACTTC. The chain is built from TRBV9 and TRBJ2-7; 8 nucleotides agree with TRBD1. The J segment lost 0 bases and the V segment lost 4 bases, leaving 6 bases of the junction unmatched. Germline V gene sequence: CDR1 SGDLS, CDR2 YYNGEE. The CDR3 has 15 amino acids.

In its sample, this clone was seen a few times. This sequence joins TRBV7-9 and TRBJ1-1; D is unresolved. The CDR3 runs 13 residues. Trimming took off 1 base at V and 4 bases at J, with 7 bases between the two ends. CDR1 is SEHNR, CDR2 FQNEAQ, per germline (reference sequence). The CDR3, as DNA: TGTGCCAGCAGCTTAGGCACTCGCACTGAAGCTTTCTTT. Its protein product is CASSLGTRTEAFF.

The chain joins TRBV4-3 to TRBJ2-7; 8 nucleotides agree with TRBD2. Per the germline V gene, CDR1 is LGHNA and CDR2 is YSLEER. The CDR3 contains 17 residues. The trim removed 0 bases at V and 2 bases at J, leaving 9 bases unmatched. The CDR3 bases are TGCGCCAGCAGCCAAGATTTGGGGGGACTAGTAGCCTACGAGCAGTACTTC. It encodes CASSQDLGGLVAYEQYF.

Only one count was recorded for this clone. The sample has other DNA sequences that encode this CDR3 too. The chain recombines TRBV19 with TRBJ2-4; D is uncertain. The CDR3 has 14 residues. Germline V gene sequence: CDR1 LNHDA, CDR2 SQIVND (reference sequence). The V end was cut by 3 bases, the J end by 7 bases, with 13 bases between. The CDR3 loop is CASSISGAKNIQYF. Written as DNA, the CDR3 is TGTGCCAGTAGTATCTCCGGAGCAAAGAACATTCAGTACTTC.

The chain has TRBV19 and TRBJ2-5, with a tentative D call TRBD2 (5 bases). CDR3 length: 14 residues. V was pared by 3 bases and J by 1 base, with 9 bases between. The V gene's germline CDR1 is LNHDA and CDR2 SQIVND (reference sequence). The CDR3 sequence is CASSIGIFQETQYF. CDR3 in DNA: TGTGCCAGTAGTATCGGGATCTTCCAAGAGACCCAGTACTTC.

The CDR3 DNA reads TGCGCCAGCAGCTCCCTAGCGGCGCGCCCACTTTACGAGCAGTACTTC. Translating it yields CASSSLAARPLYEQYF. This chain links TRBV5-1 with TRBJ2-7, with 7 bases lining up with TRBD2. V was pared by 3 bases and J by 4 bases, with 13 bases of the junction left unmatched. The germline CDR1 and CDR2 sequences are SGHRS and YFSETQ. This CDR3 has 16 residues.

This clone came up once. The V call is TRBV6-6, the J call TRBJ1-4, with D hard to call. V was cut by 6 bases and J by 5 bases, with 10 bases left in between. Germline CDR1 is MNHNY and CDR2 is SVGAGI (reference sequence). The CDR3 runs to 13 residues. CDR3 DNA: TGTGCCAGCAGCCCCGGAACGAATGAAAAACTGTTTTTT. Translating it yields CASSPGTNEKLFF.

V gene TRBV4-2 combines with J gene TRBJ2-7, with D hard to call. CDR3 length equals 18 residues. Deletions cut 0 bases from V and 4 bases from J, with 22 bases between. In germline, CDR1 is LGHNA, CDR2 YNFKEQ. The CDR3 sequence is CASSQEQFAPPITYEQYF. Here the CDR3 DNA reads TGTGCCAGCAGCCAAGAACAATTTGCGCCCCCTATAACTTACGAGCAGTACTTC.

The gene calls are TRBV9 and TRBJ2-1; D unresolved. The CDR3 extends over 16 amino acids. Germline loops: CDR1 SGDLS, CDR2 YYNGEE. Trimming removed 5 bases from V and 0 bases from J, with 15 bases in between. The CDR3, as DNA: TGTGCCAGCAGGACTTCGGACGAGAGCTCCTACAATGAGCAGTTCTTC. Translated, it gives CASRTSDESSYNEQFF.

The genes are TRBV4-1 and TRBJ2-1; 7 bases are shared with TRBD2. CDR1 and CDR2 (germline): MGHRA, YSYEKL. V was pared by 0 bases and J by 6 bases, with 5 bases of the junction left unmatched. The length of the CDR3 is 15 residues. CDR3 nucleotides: TGCGCCAGCAGCCAAGATCGGCTAGCGGCCAATGAGCAGTTCTTC. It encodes CASSQDRLAANEQFF.

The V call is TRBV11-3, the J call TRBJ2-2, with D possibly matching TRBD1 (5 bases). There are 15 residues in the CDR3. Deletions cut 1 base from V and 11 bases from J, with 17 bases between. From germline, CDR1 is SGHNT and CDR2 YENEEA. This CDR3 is CASSLGGHSPGELFF. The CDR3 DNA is TGTGCCAGCAGCTTAGGCGGACACTCGCCGGGTGAGCTGTTTTTT.